The rows below give T cell receptor beta chains drawn from one sample of a study of shared clonotypes between healthy human individuals. TCRdb keeps only in-frame clones here, not all; method: immunoSEQ multiplex PCR. The data contain around 500,000 clones, more than 65% of them seen just once; the ten biggest clones take up roughly 13%. Source material: PBMCs. Source of these receptors: a woman in her forties in good health. Some clones in this sample may be carry-over from other donors' samples. The CDR3 runs from the conserved cysteine through the conserved F or W. The D gene is left open where the match is weak.

V gene | D gene | CDR3 protein
TRBV5-1 | TRBD1 | CASSLVPGQGTQYF
TRBV5-6 | TRBD1 | CASSRGQGWEKLFF
TRBV19 | NA | CASNPTGDGGRWYF
TRBV18 | TRBD1 | CASSPDRGVSYNEQFF
TRBV5-4 | TRBD1 | CASSSELQGLAMNTEAFF
TRBV2 | NA | CASRVGRDYEQYF
TRBV15 | TRBD2 | CATSRVEAGGYEQYF
TRBV23-1 | NA | CASSATGSRYEQYF
TRBV27 | TRBD2 | CASSPLAGGLSYEQYF
TRBV5-1 | TRBD1 | CASSLIDRGSTEAFF
TRBV7-3 | NA | CASSSEAGEDTEAFF
TRBV6-7 | NA | CASSRRDWRVYANTGELFF
TRBV5-4 | TRBD2 | CASSLVTTSEETQYF
TRBV6-1 | TRBD2 | CASTGSGRLLEQFF
TRBV6-1 | NA | CASSEVGGNTEAFF
TRBV6-1 | NA | CASRTDRGGTYEQYF
TRBV11-2 | NA | CASSPRDISGNTIYF
TRBV15 | NA | CATSRVFRDLNEQFF
TRBV18 | NA | CASSLGRVNTEAFF
TRBV6-6 | NA | CASSTPVASEQYF
TRBV7-6 | NA | CASSPRQDPYEQYF
TRBV6-6 | NA | CASSYTGGTEAFF
TRBV7-9 | TRBD1 | CASSFQGVNTEAFF
TRBV28 | NA | CASKGRSEVEKLFF
TRBV6-1 | NA | CASKAGLDLETQYF
TRBV7-3 | TRBD2 | CASSLAGGRDYEQYF
TRBV7-9 | TRBD1 | CASSFPAGTGGEQYF
TRBV18 | NA | CASSPRPGESGEQYF
TRBV19 | NA | CASSMRQLYGYTF
TRBV27 | NA | CASSPRRGEPQHF
TRBV7-2 | NA | CASRRPTKNTEAFF
TRBV15 | TRBD2 | CATSSKREGPGDTQYF
TRBV7-9 | NA | CASSLFGGEQYF
TRBV9 | TRBD1 | CASSPWTGSVNEQFF
TRBV5-1 | TRBD1 | CASSFQGAGNTEAFF
TRBV27 | NA | CASSLWRNTEAFF
TRBV15 | NA | CATSSGDGEKLFF
TRBV7-9 | NA | CASSPAPSMDYGYTF
TRBV2 | NA | CASSATGTPGYGYTF
TRBV28 | NA | CASSLLLGGNTGELFF
TRBV7-8 | NA | CASSPIDTQYF
TRBV6-5 | TRBD2 | CASRVLLAGSETQYF
TRBV5-1 | NA | CASSLKGVTDTQYF
TRBV7-9 | NA | CASSLGRLNYGYTF
TRBV27 | NA | CASSLWQGNTEAFF
TRBV4-2 | NA | CASSSTLKEQFF
TRBV6-1 | NA | CASRAAEIEFF
TRBV30 | NA | CAWRHSGGGYTF
TRBV5-1 | NA | CASSLDPGLVTEAFF
TRBV27 | TRBD2 | CASSLRPGLADEQFF
TRBV7-9 | NA | CASSLGDLRGEQYF
TRBV7-8 | NA | CASSLRDTQYF
TRBV7-2 | NA | CASSPFSGANVLTF
TRBV28 | NA | CASSFRGEGGYTF
TRBV2 | NA | CASSSNWSYEQYF
TRBV9 | TRBD1 | CASSVPGGRETQYF
TRBV29-1 | NA | CSVEDWGGGYEQYF